This record looks at one T cell receptor beta chain sequence and its context. Its target is not known. Sequencing libraries made from TCR beta cDNA carried unique molecular identifiers. T cells numbering roughly 1 to 10 million yielded cDNA molecules that totaled about 500,000. One entry per CDR3 protein, called by TCRdb with MiXCR from the PCR reads. This sample has some 370,000 distinct CDR3 sequences, with about a third found just once. Trimming removed 5 bases from V and 4 bases from J; junction bases left unmatched: 11. CDR1 and CDR2 (germline): SGHRS, YFSETQ. CDR3 size: 15 residues. This sample is drawn from a study of post-analysis software for immune sequencing data. Study context: Some patients lacked subtype; others had relapsing-remitting, secondary progressive or progressive-relapsing disease. The study, taken as a whole, reports: Same-batch preparations were strongly co-clustered by F measure. Patients carried roughly 5 TRBV segments more frequently than controls did, and TRBV5-6, TRBV5-1 and TRBV20-1 were among them. People with multiple sclerosis had a significantly lower normalized Chao1 diversity than controls did.

The clonotype was recovered from a girl aged 5-17 years with multiple sclerosis. The specimen was blood. V usage is TRBV5-1 and J usage is TRBJ1-1, with TRBD1 identical over 7 bases. The DNA of the CDR3 is TGCGCCAGCAGACCCGTATACAGGGGTGCCACTGAAGCTTTCTTT. Translated, it gives CASRPVYRGATEAFF.